The 27 T cell receptor beta chains presented below share a single source sample, sequenced in a study of regulatory T cells in long-lasting Graves disease. CDR3 regions were amplified by Arm-PCR using iRepertoire HTBI primers to build TCR beta libraries. TCRdb re-called the multiplex PCR reads with MiXCR, one entry per CDR3 protein. The sample holds over 300,000 distinct CDR3 sequences, around 19% seen once. The time point was: persistent/refractory GD, antithyroid drugs over 5 years with positive TRAb. TCR sequences were obtained from RNA taken from PBMCs. Specimen: peripheral blood mononuclear cells (PBMCs), collected when the disease was refractory, from a patient treated with antithyroid drugs. These TCRs come from a female donor with Graves disease.

V usage is TRBV10-3 and J usage is TRBJ1-3, with D possibly being TRBD1 (6 bases). The V gene lost 4 bases and the J gene lost 0 bases, with 13 bases spanning the gap. This CDR3 is 16 amino acids long. Germline V gene data show CDR1 as ENHRY and CDR2 as SYGVKD. The CDR3 nucleotides are TGTGCCATCAGTGCGCCAGGGGAAATCTCTGGAAACACCATATATTTT. The encoded protein is CAISAPGEISGNTIYF.

The V and J genes are TRBV9 and TRBJ1-3; 8 nucleotides match TRBD1. V trimming: 8 bases; J trimming: 4 bases; junction bases outside the gene matches: 14. There are 16 residues in the CDR3. Germline CDR1 and CDR2: SGDLS and YYNGEE. The CDR3 protein is CASSRTGINTGNTIYF. In DNA, the CDR3 is TGTGCCAGTAGTCGGACAGGGATAAATACCGGAAACACCATATATTTT.

V gene TRBV30 combines with J gene TRBJ2-2, with a possible D match to TRBD1 (5 bases). The CDR3 runs 15 residues. Between the trimmed V and J ends, which lost 0 bases and 6 bases, there was a span of 14 bases. Germline CDR1 and CDR2: GTSNPN and SVGIG (reference sequence). The DNA of the CDR3 is TGTGCCTGGAGTGTGACCGGACACCCATCCGGGGAGCTGTTTTTT. Protein sequence: CAWSVTGHPSGELFF.

This clonotype was observed at least ten times. The V call is TRBV28, the J call TRBJ1-2; TRBD1 agrees at 10 bases. Germline V CDR1 and CDR2: MDHEN, SYDVKM. Trimming cost V 3 bases and J 7 bases; bases outside gene matches: 11. The CDR3 is 16 amino acids. The CDR3 sequence: CASSLRWGQGISGYTF. Written as DNA, the CDR3 is TGTGCCAGCAGTTTGAGATGGGGACAGGGGATTTCTGGCTACACCTTC.

In this sample, this clonotype turned up many times. The rearrangement uses TRBV2 and TRBJ2-5, with 8 bases lining up with TRBD2. Germline CDR1 SNHLY, CDR2 FYNNEI. This CDR3 is 12 amino acids long. J lost 6 bases, V lost 5 bases, and 2 bases had no gene match. The CDR3 loop reads CASSIAGKTQYF. In nucleotides, the CDR3 is TGTGCCAGCAGTATAGCGGGGAAGACCCAGTACTTC.

This clonotype was picked up many times. The chain links TRBV28 to TRBJ1-6; TRBD1 matches at 8 bases. Trimming at V came to 5 bases and at J to 5 bases, leaving 8 bases not matched to a gene. This CDR3 is built from 16 residues. Germline V lookup: CDR1 MDHEN, CDR2 SYDVKM. DNA for the CDR3: TGTGCCAGCAGTCCCTATGGACAGGGCCATAATTCACCCCTCCACTTT. Translated: CASSPYGQGHNSPLHF.

This chain connects TRBV6-2 or TRBV6-3 to TRBJ1-1; TRBD1 matches 8 bases. With 5 bases clipped from V and 4 bases from J, the junction kept 12 bases outside the gene matches. This CDR3 spans 16 amino acids. From germline, CDR1 is MNHEY and CDR2 SVGEGT. The CDR3 sequence: CASSIAGGLLSTEAFF. The CDR3, as DNA: TGTGCCAGCAGTATCGCAGGGGGCCTTCTTAGCACTGAAGCTTTCTTT.

This clonotype has only a few counts. CDR3 amino acids: CASSIGPGESYEQYF. The CDR3, as DNA: TGTGCCAGTAGTATAGGTCCCGGAGAATCCTACGAGCAGTACTTC. The chain joins TRBV19 to TRBJ2-7; D is ambiguous. This CDR3 contains 15 residues. Trimming removed 1 base at V and 1 base at J, with 11 bases between. Germline CDR1 and CDR2: LNHDA and SQIVND (reference sequence).

This chain uses TRBV12-3 or TRBV12-4 with TRBJ2-2; no firm D call. V lost 6 bases, J lost 5 bases, and 13 bases lay in between. The CDR3 sequence is 14 residues long. CDR3 amino acids: CASSPLSRTGELFF. CDR3 in DNA: TGTGCCAGCAGCCCCCTCAGTAGGACCGGGGAGCTGTTTTTT.

In the case of this clonotype: This could be a read error, since a much larger clone is one nucleotide away. In this CDR3 the conserved last residue, phenylalanine or tryptophan, is missing, so a read error is likely. V gene TRBV30 combines with J gene TRBJ1-2; the D is unclear. The germline V and J ends were trimmed by 0 bases and 4 bases, with 6 bases remaining between them. This CDR3 has 12 amino acids. Germline loops: CDR1 GTSNPN, CDR2 SVGIG (reference sequence). The CDR3 coding sequence is TGTGCCTGGAGTGTCTTCCCCTATGGCTACACCTCC. Protein: CAWSVFPYGYTS.

In its sample, this clonotype was seen a few times. The CDR3 loop reads CSASRVNQPQHF. The CDR3 region has the DNA TGCAGTGCCTCACGGGTCAATCAGCCCCAGCATTTT. The chain employs TRBV20-1 and TRBJ1-5; unclear D gene. The ends were cut back, 6 bases at V and 3 bases at J, with 9 bases in the middle. The CDR3 is 12 residues long. CDR1 is DFQATT, CDR2 SNEGSKA, per germline (reference sequence).

Worth noting for this clonotype: A much larger clone differs from this one at a single base, so this may be a read error. The V call is TRBV7-2, the J call TRBJ1-5; a weak D match, TRBD1 (6 bases). Germline CDR1 SGHTA, CDR2 FQGNSA. V lost 0 bases to trimming and J lost 5 bases, with 20 bases between them. The CDR3 runs to 18 residues. The chain's CDR3 is CASSLAGRGPIGHQPQHF. The CDR3 DNA follows: TGTGCCAGCAGCTTAGCCGGACGGGGGCCCATAGGGCATCAGCCCCAGCATTTT.

As DNA, the CDR3 is TGTGCCAGCTCAACCGTCCCAAACACTGAAGCTTTCTTT. This codes for CASSTVPNTEAFF. The chain recombines TRBV18 with TRBJ1-1; D is unresolved. The CDR3 consists of 13 residues. CDR1 KGHSH and CDR2 LQKENI come from the germline V gene. Trimming pared 5 bases from V and 2 bases from J, leaving 9 bases between.

This clonotype was recorded a few times. The V call is TRBV7-2, the J call TRBJ1-1; TRBD1 matches at 9 bases. Per germline, CDR1 SGHTA and CDR2 FQGNSA. The CDR3 length is 15 residues. J lost 5 bases, V lost 5 bases, and 9 bases had no gene match. The CDR3 region is CASSAYRGLGTEAFF. CDR3 coding DNA: TGTGCCAGCAGCGCCTACAGGGGGCTAGGGACTGAAGCTTTCTTT.

This clonotype has at least ten counts. This sequence joins TRBV7-9 and TRBJ2-2, with D tentatively TRBD2 (5 bases). Germline V gene lookup returns CDR1 SEHNR and CDR2 FQNEAQ (reference sequence). This CDR3 has 16 amino acids. V was shortened by 3 bases and J by 4 bases, with 15 bases between the two germline ends. The CDR3 here is CASSLGGSSSTGELFF. In DNA form, the CDR3 reads TGTGCCAGCAGCTTGGGTGGGAGTTCGTCCACCGGGGAGCTGTTTTTT.

The CDR3 here is CASSQVAAYTGELFF. The CDR3 DNA is TGCGCCAGCAGCCAGGTAGCGGCCTACACCGGGGAGCTGTTTTTT. This sequence joins TRBV4-3 and TRBJ2-2; maybe TRBD2 (6 bases). This CDR3 is 15 amino acids long. The V end was cut by 3 bases, the J end by 3 bases, with 11 bases between. Germline V lookup: CDR1 LGHNA, CDR2 YSLEER.

In its sample, this clonotype was seen many times. The chain employs TRBV19 and TRBJ1-2, with a weak D call TRBD1 (6 bases). Trimming removed 5 bases from V and 3 bases from J, with 16 bases in between. Germline CDR1 and CDR2: LNHDA and SQIVND (reference sequence). This CDR3 is built from 15 residues. The chain's CDR3 is CASSDSGTKYYGYTF. In DNA form, the CDR3 reads TGTGCCAGTAGTGATTCCGGGACAAAATACTATGGCTACACCTTC.

This clonotype was seen at least ten times. J is TRBJ1-5 and V is TRBV11-2, with D possibly being TRBD1 (5 bases). The CDR3 is 13 amino acids. CDR1 SGHAT and CDR2 FQNNGV come from the germline V gene. The V gene lost 3 bases and the J gene lost 5 bases, with 8 bases spanning the gap. This CDR3 is CASSLGPYQPQHF. The CDR3 bases are TGTGCCAGCAGCTTGGGGCCCTATCAGCCCCAGCATTTT.

This clonotype was seen ten or more times. The chain couples TRBV12-3 or TRBV12-4 to TRBJ1-1; D remains unclear. The CDR3 is 15 amino acids. Deletions cut 2 bases from V and 0 bases from J, with 10 bases between. The CDR3 sequence: CASSLSGNLNTEAFF. The CDR3 nucleotides are TGTGCCAGCAGTTTATCCGGGAACCTGAACACTGAAGCTTTCTTT.

In DNA form, the CDR3 reads TGTGCCACCAGCCCCGGGACAGGGAGCGATCAGCCCCAGCATTTT. This gives the protein CATSPGTGSDQPQHF. The rearrangement uses TRBV15 and TRBJ1-5; 9 positions agree with TRBD1. Germline lookup yields CDR1 LNHNV and CDR2 YYDKDF (reference sequence). This CDR3 has 15 residues. V lost 5 bases, J lost 5 bases, and 7 bases stayed unmatched. Looking up the rest from reference TRBV15 and TRBJ1-5 gives the full variable domain: DAMVIQNPRYQVTQFGKPVTLSCSQTLNHNVMYWYQQKSSQAPKLLFHYYDKDFNNEADTPDNFQSRRPNTSFCFLDIRSPGLGDTAMYLCATSPGTGSDQPQHFGDGTRLSIL.

This clonotype was counted between two and nine times. The chain is built from TRBV5-1 and TRBJ2-7, with D perhaps matching TRBD1 or TRBD2 (5 bases each). Germline loops: CDR1 SGHRS, CDR2 YFSETQ. The CDR3 is made up of 13 amino acids. V gave up 3 bases and J gave up 3 bases, with 10 bases separating them. CDR3 coding DNA: TGCGCCAGCAGCTCCCGGGACCTCTACGAGCAGTACTTC. Translated: CASSSRDLYEQYF.

This clonotype showed up many times. The V and J genes are TRBV7-2 and TRBJ2-5; 13 bases are a match to TRBD2. This CDR3 has 16 amino acids. The germline V gene has CDR1 SGHTA and CDR2 FQGNSA. The junction had 6 bases not matched to a gene; V was cut back by 3 bases and J by 5 bases. The CDR3 is CASSFTSGGARETQYF. DNA of the CDR3: TGTGCCAGCAGCTTTACTAGCGGGGGGGCCAGGGAGACCCAGTACTTC.

The chain has TRBV4-1 and TRBJ2-5; perhaps TRBD2 as D (5 bases). The CDR3 runs to 16 residues. Trimming stripped 0 bases from V and 4 bases from J, with 15 bases between. Per the germline V gene, CDR1 is MGHRA and CDR2 is YSYEKL. In nucleotides, the CDR3 is TGCGCCAGCAGCCAAGATATAGGGCTAGCTGGAGAGACCCAGTACTTC. This encodes CASSQDIGLAGETQYF.

This clonotype was seen repeatedly, ten times or more. The gene calls are TRBV6-2 or TRBV6-3 and TRBJ1-2; 7 positions agree with TRBD1. V gave up 2 bases and J gave up 7 bases; unmatched junction bases: 1. The CDR3 spans 12 residues. The germline V gene has CDR1 MNHEY and CDR2 SVGEGT. The CDR3 spells CASSYTGAGYTF. The CDR3 nucleotides read TGTGCCAGCAGTTACACAGGGGCTGGCTACACCTTC.

This clonotype came up a few times. The chain combines TRBV29-1 with TRBJ2-2, with TRBD1 identical over 7 bases. Per the germline V gene, CDR1 is SQVTM and CDR2 is ANQGSEA. V shed 7 bases, J shed 4 bases, and the junction held 6 bases outside the gene matches. This CDR3 spans 13 amino acids. This CDR3 reads CSGRGSPTGELFF. The CDR3 nucleotides read TGCAGCGGCAGGGGGTCCCCCACCGGGGAGCTGTTTTTT.

The chain couples TRBV5-1 to TRBJ2-7; possible D gene TRBD2, 6 bases. The CDR3 spans 15 residues. Per the germline V gene, CDR1 is SGHRS and CDR2 is YFSETQ. With 1 base removed from V and 3 bases from J, the gap between germline ends came to 14 bases. CDR3 nucleotide sequence: TGCGCCAGCAGCTTGTACGGGAGTTTAGACTACGAGCAGTACTTC. Its translation: CASSLYGSLDYEQYF. The full variable domain, in which reference TRBV5-1 and TRBJ2-7 provide the parts outside the CDR3, is KAGVTQTPRYLIKTRGQQVTLSCSPISGHRSVSWYQQTPGQGLQFLFEYFSETQRNKGNFPGRFSGRQFSNSRSEMNVSTLELGDSALYLCASSLYGSLDYEQYFGPGTRLTVT.

This clonotype was observed a handful of times. The V and J genes are TRBV19 and TRBJ1-5; weak D call: TRBD1 (5 bases). Trimming left V 7 bases short and J 1 base short, with 11 bases between. This CDR3 contains 14 residues. CDR1 and CDR2 (germline): LNHDA, SQIVND (reference sequence). The CDR3 is CASKGDRSNQPQHF. The CDR3 DNA sequence: TGTGCCAGTAAAGGGGATAGGAGCAATCAGCCCCAGCATTTT.